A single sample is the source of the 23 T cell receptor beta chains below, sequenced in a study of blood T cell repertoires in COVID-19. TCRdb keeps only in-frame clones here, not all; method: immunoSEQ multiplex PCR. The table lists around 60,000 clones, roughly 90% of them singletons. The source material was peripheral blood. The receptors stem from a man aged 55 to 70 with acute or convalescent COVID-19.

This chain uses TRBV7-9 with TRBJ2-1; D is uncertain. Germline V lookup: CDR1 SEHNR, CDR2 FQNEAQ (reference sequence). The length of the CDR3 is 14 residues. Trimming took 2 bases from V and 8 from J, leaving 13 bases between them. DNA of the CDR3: TGTGCCAGCAGCTTACCTCTAGGTATCTATGAGCAGTTCTTC. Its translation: CASSLPLGIYEQFF. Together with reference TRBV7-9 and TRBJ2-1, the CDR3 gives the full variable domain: DTGVSQNPRHKITKRGQNVTFRCDPISEHNRLYWYRQTLGQGPEFLTYFQNEAQLEKSRLLSDRFSAERPKGSFSTLEIQRTEQGDSAMYLCASSLPLGIYEQFFGPGTRLTVL.

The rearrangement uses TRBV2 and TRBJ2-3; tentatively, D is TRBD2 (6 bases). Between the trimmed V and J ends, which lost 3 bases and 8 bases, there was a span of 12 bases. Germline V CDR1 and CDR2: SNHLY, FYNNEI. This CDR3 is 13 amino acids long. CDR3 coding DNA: TGTGCCAGCAGTGAGCAGGAGGGTTTTACGCAGTATTTT. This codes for CASSEQEGFTQYF.

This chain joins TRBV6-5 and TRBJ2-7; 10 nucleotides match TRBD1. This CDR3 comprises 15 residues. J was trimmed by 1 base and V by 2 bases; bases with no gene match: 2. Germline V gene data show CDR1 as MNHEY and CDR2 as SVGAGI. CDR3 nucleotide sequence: TGTGCCAGCAGTTACCGGGACAGGGGATCCTACGAGCAGTACTTC. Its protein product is CASSYRDRGSYEQYF.

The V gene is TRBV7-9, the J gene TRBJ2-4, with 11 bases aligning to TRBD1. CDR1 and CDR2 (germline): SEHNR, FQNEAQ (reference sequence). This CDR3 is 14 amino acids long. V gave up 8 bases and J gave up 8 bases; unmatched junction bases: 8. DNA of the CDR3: TGTGCCAGCCTCGGACAGGGGGCGGTTGACATTCAGTACTTC. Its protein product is CASLGQGAVDIQYF.

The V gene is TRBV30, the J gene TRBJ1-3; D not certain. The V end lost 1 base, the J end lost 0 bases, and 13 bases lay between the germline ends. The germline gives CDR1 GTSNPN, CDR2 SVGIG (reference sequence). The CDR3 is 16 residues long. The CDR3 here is CAWSGAPQNSGNTIYF. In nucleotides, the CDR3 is TGTGCCTGGAGTGGGGCCCCACAGAACTCTGGAAACACCATATATTTT.

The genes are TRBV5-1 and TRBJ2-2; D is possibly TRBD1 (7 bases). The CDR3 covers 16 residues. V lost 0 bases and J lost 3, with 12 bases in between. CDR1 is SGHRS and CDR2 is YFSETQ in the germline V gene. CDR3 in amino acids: CASSLESGGYTGELFF. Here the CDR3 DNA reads TGCGCCAGCAGCTTGGAGTCAGGGGGGTACACCGGGGAGCTGTTTTTT.

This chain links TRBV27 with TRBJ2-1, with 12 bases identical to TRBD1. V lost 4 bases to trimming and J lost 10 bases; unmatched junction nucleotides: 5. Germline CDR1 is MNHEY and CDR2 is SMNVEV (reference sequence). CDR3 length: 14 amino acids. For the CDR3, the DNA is TGTGCCAGCAGTTCCGGGACAGGGGGCAACGAGCAGTTCTTC. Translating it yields CASSSGTGGNEQFF.

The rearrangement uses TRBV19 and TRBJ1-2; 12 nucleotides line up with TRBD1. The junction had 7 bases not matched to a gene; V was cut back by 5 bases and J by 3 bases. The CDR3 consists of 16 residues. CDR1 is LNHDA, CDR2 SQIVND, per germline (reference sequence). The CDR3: CASSSGQGARYYGYTF. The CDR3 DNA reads TGTGCCAGTAGTTCGGGACAGGGGGCGCGTTACTATGGCTACACCTTC.

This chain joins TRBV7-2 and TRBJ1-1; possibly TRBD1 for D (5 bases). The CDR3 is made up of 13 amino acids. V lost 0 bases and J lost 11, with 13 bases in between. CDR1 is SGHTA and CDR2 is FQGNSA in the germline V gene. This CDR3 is CASSLAREGEAFF. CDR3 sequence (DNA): TGTGCCAGCAGCTTAGCCAGGGAAGGTGAGGCTTTCTTT.

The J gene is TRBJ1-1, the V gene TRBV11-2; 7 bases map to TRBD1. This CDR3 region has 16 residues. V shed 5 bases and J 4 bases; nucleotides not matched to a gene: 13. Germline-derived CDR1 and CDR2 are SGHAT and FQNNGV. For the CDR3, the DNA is TGTGCCAGCAGCCCTGGGACAGCCCTTGCGGGCACTGAAGCTTTCTTT. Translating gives CASSPGTALAGTEAFF.

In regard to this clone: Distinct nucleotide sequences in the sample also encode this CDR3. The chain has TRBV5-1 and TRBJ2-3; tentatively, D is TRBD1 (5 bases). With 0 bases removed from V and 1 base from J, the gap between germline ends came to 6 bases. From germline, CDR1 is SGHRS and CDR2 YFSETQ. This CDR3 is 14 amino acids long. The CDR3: CASSLGGGTDTQYF. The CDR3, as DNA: TGCGCCAGCAGCTTGGGGGGCGGCACAGATACGCAGTATTTT.

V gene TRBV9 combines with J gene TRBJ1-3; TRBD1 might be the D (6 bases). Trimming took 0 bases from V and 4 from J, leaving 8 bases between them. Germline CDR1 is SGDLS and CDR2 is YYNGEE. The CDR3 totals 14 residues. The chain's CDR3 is CASSVATGGNTIYF. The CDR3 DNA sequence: TGTGCCAGCAGCGTAGCCACAGGGGGAAACACCATATATTTT.

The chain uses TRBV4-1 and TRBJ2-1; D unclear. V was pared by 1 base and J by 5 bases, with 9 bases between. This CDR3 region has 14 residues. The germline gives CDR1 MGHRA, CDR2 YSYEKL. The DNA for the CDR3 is TGCGCCAGCAGCCAAGCGTCACTCCACAATGAGCAGTTCTTC. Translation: CASSQASLHNEQFF.

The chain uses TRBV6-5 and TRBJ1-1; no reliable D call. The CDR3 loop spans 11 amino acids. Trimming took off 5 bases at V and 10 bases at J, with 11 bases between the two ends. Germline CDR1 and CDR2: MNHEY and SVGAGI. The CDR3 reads CASSPPGVAFF. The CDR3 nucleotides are TGTGCCAGCAGTCCGCCGGGTGTAGCTTTCTTT.

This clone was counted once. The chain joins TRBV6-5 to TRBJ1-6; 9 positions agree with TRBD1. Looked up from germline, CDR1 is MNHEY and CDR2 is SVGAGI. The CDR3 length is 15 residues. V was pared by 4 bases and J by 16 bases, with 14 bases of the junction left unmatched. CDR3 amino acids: CASSSPGTGNQGLHF. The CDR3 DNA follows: TGTGCCAGCAGTTCGCCCGGGACAGGGAATCAAGGTCTCCACTTT.

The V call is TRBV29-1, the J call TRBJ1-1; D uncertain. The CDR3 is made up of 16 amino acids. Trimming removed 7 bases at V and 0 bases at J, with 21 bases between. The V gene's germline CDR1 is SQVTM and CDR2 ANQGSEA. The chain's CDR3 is CSALRGSTVMNTEAFF. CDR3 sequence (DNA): TGCAGCGCACTTCGAGGGTCAACCGTCATGAACACTGAAGCTTTCTTT.

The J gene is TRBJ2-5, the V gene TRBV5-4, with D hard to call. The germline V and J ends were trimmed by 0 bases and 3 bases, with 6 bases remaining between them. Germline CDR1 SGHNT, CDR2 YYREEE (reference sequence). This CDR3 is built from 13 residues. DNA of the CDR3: TGTGCCAGCAGCTTGGACCAGGAAGAGACCCAGTACTTC. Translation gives CASSLDQEETQYF.

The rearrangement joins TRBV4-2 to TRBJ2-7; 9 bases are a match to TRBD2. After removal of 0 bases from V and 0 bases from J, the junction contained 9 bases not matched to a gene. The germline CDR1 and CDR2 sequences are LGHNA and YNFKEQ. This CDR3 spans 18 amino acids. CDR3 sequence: CASSQDSPSGTSSYEQYF. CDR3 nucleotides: TGTGCCAGCAGCCAAGATTCCCCTAGCGGGACGAGCTCCTACGAGCAGTACTTC.

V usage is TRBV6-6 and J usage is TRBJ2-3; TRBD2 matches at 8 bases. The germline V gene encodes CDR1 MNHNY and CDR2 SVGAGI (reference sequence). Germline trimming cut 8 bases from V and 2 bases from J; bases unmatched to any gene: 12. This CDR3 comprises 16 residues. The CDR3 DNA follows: TGTGCCAGCCGCCCTCAGGGGCGGGGGGACACAGATACGCAGTATTTT. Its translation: CASRPQGRGDTDTQYF.

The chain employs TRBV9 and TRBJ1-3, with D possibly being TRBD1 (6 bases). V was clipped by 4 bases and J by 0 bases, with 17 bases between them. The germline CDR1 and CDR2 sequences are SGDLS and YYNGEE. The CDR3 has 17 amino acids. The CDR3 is CASSRGARELSGNTIYF. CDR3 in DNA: TGTGCCAGCAGCCGGGGGGCGAGGGAGCTCTCTGGAAACACCATATATTTT.

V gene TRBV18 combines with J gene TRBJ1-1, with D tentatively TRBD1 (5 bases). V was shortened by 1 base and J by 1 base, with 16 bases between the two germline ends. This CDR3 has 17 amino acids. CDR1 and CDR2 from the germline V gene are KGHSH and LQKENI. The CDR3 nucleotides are TGTGCCAGCTCACCACGTGAGGCGGGACGGGGGAACACTGAAGCTTTCTTT. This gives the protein CASSPREAGRGNTEAFF.

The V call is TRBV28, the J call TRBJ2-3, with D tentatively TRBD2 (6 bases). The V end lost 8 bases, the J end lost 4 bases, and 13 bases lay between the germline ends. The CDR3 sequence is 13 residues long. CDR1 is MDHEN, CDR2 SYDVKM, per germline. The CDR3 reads CASSGVPADTQYF. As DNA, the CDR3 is TGTGCCAGCTCGGGGGTACCCGCAGATACGCAGTATTTT.

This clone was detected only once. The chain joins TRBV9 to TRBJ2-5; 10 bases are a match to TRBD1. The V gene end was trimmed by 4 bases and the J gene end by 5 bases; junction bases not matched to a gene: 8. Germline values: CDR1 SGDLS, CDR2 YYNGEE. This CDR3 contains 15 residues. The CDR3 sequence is CASSPGTGVGETQYF. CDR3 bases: TGTGCCAGCAGCCCTGGGACAGGGGTGGGGGAGACCCAGTACTTC.